This T cell receptor beta chain comes out of a study of response to subunit inactivated influenza vaccine. TCRdb re-analysed the RT-PCR reads in MiXCR, keeping a single row per CDR3 protein. The sample holds over 400,000 distinct CDR3 sequences, 13% seen once. The CDR3 covers 16 residues. Losses at the gene ends were 2 bases for V and 3 bases for J; bases not matched to a gene: 5. CDR1 and CDR2 (germline): SGHVS, FQNEAQ. The TCR comes from a man aged 50-60 years who received an inactivated influenza vaccine. The chain joins TRBV7-8 to TRBJ1-5; 9 bases line up with TRBD1. The sequencing here drew on PBMCs from blood, taken roughly 45 days after vaccination. The CDR3 reads CASSLRDRAYNQPQHF. For the CDR3, the DNA is TGTGCCAGCAGCTTAAGGGACAGGGCCTACAATCAGCCCCAGCATTTT. Filled out from reference TRBV7-8 and TRBJ1-5, the complete variable domain reads GAGVSQSPRYKVAKRGQDVALRCDPISGHVSLFWYQQALGQGPEFLTYFQNEAQLDKSGLPSDRFFAERPEGSVSTLKIQRTQQEDSAVYLCASSLRDRAYNQPQHFGDGTRLSIL.